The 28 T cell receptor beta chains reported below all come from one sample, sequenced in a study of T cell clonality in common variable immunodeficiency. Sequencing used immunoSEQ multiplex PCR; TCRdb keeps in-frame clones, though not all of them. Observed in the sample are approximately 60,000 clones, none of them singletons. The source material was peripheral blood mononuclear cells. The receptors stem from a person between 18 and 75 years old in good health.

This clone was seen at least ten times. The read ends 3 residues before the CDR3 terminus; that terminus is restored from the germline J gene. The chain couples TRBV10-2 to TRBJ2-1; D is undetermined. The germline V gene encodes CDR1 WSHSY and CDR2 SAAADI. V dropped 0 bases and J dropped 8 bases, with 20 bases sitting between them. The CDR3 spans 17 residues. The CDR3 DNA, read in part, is TGCGCCAGCAGTGAGTCTGAAGCAGGAGTCGTTGGCGATGAG. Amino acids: CASSESEAGVVGDE. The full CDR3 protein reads CASSESEAGVVGDEQFF.

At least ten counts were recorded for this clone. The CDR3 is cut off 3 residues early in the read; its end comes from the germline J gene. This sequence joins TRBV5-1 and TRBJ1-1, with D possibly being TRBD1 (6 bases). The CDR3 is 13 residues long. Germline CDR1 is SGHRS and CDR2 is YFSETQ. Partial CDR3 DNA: TGCGCCAGCAGCTTCGGACAGACCAGAAAA. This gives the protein CASSFGQTRK. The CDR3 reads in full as CASSFGQTRKAFF.

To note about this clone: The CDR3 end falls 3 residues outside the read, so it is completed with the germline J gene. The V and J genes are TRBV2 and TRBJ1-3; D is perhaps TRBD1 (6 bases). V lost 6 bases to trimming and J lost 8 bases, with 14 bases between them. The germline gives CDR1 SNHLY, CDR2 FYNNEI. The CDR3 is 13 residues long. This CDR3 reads CASRLQGLDTIYF. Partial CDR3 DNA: TGTGCCAGCAGGCTACAGGGTTTGGACACC.

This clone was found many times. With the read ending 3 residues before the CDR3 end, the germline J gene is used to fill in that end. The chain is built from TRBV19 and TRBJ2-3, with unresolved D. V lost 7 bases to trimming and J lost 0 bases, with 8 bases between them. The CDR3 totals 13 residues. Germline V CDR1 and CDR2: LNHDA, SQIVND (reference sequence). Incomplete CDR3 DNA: TGTGCCAGTAACTTAGCTAGCACAGATACG. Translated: CASNLASTDT. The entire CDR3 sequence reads CASNLASTDTQYF. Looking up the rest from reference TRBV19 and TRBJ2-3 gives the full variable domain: DGGITQSPKYLFRKEGQNVTLSCEQNLNHDAMYWYRQDPGQGLRLIYYSQIVNDFQKGDIAEGYSVSREKKESFPLTVTSAQKNPTAFYLCASNLASTDTQYFGPGTRLTVL.

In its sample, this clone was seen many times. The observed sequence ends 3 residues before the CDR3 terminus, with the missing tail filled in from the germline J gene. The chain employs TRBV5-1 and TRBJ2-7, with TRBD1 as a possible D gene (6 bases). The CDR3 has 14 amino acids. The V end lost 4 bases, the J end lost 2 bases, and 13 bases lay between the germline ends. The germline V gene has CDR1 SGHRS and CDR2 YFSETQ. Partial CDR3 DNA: TGCGCCAGCAGCCTCACCGGGACAACCTACGAG. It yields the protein CASSLTGTTYE. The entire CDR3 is CASSLTGTTYEQYF.

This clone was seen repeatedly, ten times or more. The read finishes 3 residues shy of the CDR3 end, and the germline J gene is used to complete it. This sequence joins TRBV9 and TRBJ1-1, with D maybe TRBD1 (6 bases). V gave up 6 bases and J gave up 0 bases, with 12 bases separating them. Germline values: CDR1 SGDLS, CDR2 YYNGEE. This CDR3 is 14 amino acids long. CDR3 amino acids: CASNAGQMNTEAFF. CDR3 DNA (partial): TGTGCCAGCAACGCAGGACAGATGAACACTGAA.

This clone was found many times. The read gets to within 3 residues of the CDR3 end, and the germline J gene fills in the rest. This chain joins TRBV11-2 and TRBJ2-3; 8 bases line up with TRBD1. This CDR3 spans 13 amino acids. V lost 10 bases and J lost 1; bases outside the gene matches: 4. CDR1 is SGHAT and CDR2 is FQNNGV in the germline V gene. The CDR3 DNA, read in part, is TGTGCCACAACGGGACAGGGCACAGATACG. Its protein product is CATTGQGTDT. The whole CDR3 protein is CATTGQGTDTQYF.

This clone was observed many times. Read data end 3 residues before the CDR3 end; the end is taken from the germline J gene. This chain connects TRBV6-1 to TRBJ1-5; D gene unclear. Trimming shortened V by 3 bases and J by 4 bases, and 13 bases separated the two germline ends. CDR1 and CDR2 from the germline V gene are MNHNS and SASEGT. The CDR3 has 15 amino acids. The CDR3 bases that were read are TGTGCCAGCAGTGACCCCCTGTCCCCGAATCAGCCC. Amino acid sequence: CASSDPLSPNQP. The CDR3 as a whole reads CASSDPLSPNQPQHF.

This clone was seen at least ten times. The CDR3 bases that were read are TGCGCCAGCAGCTTGGGACTAGAGTCCTACGAG. Protein: CASSLGLESYE. The complete CDR3 protein is CASSLGLESYEQYF. This sequence joins TRBV5-1 and TRBJ2-7; D perhaps matches TRBD2 (6 bases). The CDR3 end is not reached by the read, which stops 3 residues before it; the germline J gene fills it in. Per germline, CDR1 SGHRS and CDR2 YFSETQ. The length of the CDR3 is 14 residues. V gave up 0 bases and J gave up 1 base, with 8 bases separating them.

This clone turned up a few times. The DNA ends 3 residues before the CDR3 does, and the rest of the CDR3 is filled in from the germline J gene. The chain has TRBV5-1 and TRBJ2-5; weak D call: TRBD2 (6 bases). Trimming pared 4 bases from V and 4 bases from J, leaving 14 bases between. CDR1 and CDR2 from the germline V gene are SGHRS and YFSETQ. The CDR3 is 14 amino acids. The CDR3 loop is CASSTGPAGETQYF. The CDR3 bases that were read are TGCGCCAGCAGCACGGGACCAGCGGGAGAGACC.

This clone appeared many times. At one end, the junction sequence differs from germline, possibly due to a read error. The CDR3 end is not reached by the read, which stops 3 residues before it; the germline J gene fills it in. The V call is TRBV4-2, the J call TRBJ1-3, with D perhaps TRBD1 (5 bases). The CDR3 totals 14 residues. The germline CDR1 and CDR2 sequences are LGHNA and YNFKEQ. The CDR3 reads CASSQWLAGDTIYF. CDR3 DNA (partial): TGCGCCAGCAGCCAATGGCTCGCGGGGGACACC.

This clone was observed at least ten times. The sequenced part of the CDR3 DNA is TGCAGTGCTAGAAAGAGTAGCACCCTTGAA. As protein: CSARKSSTLE. The complete CDR3 protein is CSARKSSTLEAFF. The chain joins TRBV20-1 to TRBJ1-1; no reliable D call. The read ends 3 residues early relative to the CDR3; the germline J gene fills the gap. CDR1 is DFQATT and CDR2 is SNEGSKA in the germline V gene (reference sequence). V lost 2 bases to trimming and J lost 7 bases, with 14 bases between them. This CDR3 has 13 residues.

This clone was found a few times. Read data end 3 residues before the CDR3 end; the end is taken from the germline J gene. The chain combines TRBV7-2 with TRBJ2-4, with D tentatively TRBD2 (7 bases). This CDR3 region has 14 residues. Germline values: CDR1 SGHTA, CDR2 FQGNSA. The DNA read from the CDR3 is TGTGCCAGCAGCTTCGGGGGGCTAAACTATGGT. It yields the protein CASSFGGLNYG. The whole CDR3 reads CASSFGGLNYGQYF.

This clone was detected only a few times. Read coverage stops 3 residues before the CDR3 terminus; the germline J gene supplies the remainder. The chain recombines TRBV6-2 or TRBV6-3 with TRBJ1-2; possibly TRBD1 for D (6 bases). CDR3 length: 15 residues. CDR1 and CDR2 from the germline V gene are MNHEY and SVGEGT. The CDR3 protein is CASVSGGASTDTYTF. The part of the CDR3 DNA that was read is TGTGCCAGCGTTAGCGGGGGGGCCAGCACAGATACC.

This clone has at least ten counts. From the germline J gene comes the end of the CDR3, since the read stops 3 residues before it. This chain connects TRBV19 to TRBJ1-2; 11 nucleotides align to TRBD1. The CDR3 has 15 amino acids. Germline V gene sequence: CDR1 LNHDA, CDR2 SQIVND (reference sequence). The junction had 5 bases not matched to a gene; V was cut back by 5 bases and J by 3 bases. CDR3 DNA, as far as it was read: TGTGCCAGTAGTTCACGGGACAGGGGGTACTATGGC. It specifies CASSSRDRGYYG. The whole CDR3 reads CASSSRDRGYYGYTF.

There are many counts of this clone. The part of the CDR3 DNA that was read is TGTGCCAGCAGTTCCGTGGGGGGAACTGAA. Translating it yields CASSSVGGTE. The complete CDR3 protein is CASSSVGGTEAFF. J is TRBJ1-1 and V is TRBV7-2; D possibly corresponds to TRBD1 (5 bases). The CDR3 end is not reached by the read, which stops 3 residues before it; the germline J gene fills it in. Germline CDR1 is SGHTA and CDR2 is FQGNSA. V was cut by 6 bases and J by 5 bases, with 13 bases left in between. The CDR3 contains 13 residues.

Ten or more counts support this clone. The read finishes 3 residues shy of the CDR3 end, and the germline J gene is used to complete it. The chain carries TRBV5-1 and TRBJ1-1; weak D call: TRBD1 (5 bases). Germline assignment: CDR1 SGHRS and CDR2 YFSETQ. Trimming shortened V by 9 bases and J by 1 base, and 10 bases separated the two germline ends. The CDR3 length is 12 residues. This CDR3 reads CATRDSNTEAFF. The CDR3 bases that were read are TGCGCCACCCGGGACTCGAACACTGAA.

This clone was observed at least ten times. The DNA read from the CDR3 is TGTGCCAGTAGTACGGCTAGCGAGACAGATACG. This encodes CASSTASETDT. The CDR3, in full, reads CASSTASETDTQYF. The chain joins TRBV19 to TRBJ2-3, with a weak D call TRBD2 (6 bases). The read is 3 residues too short to cover the CDR3 end, so that end is filled in from the germline J gene. CDR3 length: 14 residues. V was trimmed by 4 bases and J by 3 bases, leaving 11 bases between them. Germline V lookup: CDR1 LNHDA, CDR2 SQIVND (reference sequence).

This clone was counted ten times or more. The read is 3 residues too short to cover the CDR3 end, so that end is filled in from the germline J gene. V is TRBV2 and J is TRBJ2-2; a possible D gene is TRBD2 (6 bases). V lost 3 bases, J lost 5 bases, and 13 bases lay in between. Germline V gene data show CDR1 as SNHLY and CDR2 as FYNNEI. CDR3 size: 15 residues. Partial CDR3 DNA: TGTGCCAGCAGTGAGGAGGGTAGCGGTACCGGGGAG. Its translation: CASSEEGSGTGE. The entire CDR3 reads CASSEEGSGTGELFF.

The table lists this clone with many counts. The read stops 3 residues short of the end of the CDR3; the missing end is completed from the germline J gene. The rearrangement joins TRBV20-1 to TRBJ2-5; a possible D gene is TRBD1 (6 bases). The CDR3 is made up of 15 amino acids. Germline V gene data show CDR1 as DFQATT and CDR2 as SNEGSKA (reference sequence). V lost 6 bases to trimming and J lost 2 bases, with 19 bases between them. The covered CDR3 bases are TGCAGTGCGCGAATGAAGGGACATCCTCAAGAGACC. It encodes CSARMKGHPQET. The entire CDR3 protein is CSARMKGHPQETQYF.

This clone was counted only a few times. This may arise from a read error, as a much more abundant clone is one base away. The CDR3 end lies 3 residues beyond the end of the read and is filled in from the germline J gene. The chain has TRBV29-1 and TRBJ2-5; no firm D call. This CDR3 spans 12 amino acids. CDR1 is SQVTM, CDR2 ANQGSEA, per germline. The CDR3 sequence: CSGLEKGHTQYF. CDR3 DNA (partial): TGCAGCGGCCTTGAAAAGGGCCATACC.

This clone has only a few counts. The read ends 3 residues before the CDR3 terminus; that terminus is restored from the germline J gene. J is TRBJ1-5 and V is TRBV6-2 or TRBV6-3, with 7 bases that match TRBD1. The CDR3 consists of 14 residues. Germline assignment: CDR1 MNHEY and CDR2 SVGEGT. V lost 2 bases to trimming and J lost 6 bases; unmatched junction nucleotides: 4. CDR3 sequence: CASSYVGGPQPQHF. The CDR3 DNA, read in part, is TGTGCCAGCAGTTACGTAGGGGGCCCTCAGCCC.

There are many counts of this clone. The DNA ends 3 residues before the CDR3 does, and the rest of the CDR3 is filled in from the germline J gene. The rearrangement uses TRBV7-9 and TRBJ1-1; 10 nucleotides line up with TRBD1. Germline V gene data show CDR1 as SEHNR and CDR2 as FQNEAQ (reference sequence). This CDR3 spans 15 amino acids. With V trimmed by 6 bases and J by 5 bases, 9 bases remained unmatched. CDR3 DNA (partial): TGTGCCAGCAGGGAAACCGGGACAGGGGCTACTGAA. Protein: CASRETGTGATE. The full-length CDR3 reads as CASRETGTGATEAFF.

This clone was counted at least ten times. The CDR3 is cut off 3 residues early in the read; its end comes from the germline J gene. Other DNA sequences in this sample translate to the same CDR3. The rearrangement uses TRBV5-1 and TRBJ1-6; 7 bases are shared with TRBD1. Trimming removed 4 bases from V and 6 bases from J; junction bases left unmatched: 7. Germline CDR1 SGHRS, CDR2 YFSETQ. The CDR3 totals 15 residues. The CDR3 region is CASSNDRVRNSPLHF. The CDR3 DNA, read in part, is TGCGCCAGCAGCAACGACAGGGTCCGTAATTCACCC.

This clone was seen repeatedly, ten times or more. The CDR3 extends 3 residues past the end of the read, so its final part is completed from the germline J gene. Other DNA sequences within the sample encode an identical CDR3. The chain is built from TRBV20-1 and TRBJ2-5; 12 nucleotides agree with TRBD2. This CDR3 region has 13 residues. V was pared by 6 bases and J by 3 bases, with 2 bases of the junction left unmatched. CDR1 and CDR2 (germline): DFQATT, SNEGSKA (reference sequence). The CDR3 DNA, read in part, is TGCAGTGCCCGGACTAGCGGGGAAGAGACC. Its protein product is CSARTSGEET. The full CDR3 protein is CSARTSGEETQYF.

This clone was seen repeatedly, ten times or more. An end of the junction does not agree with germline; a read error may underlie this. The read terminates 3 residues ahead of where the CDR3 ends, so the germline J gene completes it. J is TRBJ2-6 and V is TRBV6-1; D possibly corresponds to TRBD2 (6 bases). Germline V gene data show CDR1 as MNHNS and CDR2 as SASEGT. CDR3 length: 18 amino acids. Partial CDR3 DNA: TGTACCAGCAGTGAAGCGAGTGTGTCGGGGGCTGGGGCCAACGTC. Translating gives CTSSEASVSGAGANV. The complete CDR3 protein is CTSSEASVSGAGANVLTF.

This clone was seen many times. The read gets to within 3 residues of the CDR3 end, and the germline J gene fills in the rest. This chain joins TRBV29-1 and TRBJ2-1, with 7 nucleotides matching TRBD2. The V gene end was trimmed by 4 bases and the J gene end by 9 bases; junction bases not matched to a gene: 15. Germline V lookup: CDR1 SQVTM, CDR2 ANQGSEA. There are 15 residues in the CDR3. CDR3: CSVVSPAGESSEQFF. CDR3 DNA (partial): TGCAGCGTTGTGTCCCCGGCGGGGGAGTCAAGTGAG.

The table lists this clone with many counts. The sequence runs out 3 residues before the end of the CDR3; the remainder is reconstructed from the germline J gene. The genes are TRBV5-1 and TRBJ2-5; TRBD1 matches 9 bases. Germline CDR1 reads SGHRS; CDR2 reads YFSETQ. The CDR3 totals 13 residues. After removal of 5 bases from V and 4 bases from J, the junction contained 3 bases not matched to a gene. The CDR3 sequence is CASRRTGVETQYF. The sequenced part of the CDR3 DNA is TGCGCCAGCAGGAGGACAGGGGTAGAGACC.